The 19 T cell receptor beta chains in this list originate from one sample, sequenced in a study of T cell changes during pregnancy in multiple sclerosis. Here immunoSEQ multiplex PCR was the method, and the copy in TCRdb shows in-frame clones only, minus some. The sample has around 37,000 clones, 91% seen once. Source: CD8+ T cells from peripheral blood mononuclear cells, taken in the second trimester of pregnancy. The receptors were gathered from a female donor with multiple sclerosis, enrolled in a pregnancy study.

The chain couples TRBV7-9 to TRBJ2-5, with D possibly being TRBD2 (6 bases). Trimming stripped 0 bases from V and 2 bases from J, with 16 bases between. CDR1 SEHNR and CDR2 FQNEAQ come from the germline V gene (reference sequence). This CDR3 has 17 residues. The CDR3 DNA reads TGTGCCAGCAGCTTAGCCTATCGGGGGAGGAATCAAGAGACCCAGTACTTC. Protein sequence: CASSLAYRGRNQETQYF.

The chain uses TRBV5-4 and TRBJ2-1; TRBD2 matches at 11 bases. The V segment lost 4 bases and the J segment 8 bases; nucleotides outside the gene matches: 8. CDR1 is SGHNT, CDR2 YYREEE, per germline (reference sequence). The CDR3 is made up of 15 amino acids. CDR3 nucleotide sequence: TGTGCCAGCAGCCATAGCGGGAGGGCCTTAGATGAGCAGTTCTTC. It translates to CASSHSGRALDEQFF.

The J gene is TRBJ2-3, the V gene TRBV7-9; 10 positions agree with TRBD1. Germline values: CDR1 SEHNR, CDR2 FQNEAQ (reference sequence). V shed 5 bases, J shed 3 bases, and the junction held 8 bases outside the gene matches. CDR3 length: 16 amino acids. CDR3 DNA: TGTGCCAGCAGCCCCCGGACAGGGGGTTTTACAGATACGCAGTATTTT. It translates to CASSPRTGGFTDTQYF. Based on the CDR3 plus reference TRBV7-9 and TRBJ2-3, the full variable domain is DTGVSQNPRHKITKRGQNVTFRCDPISEHNRLYWYRQTLGQGPEFLTYFQNEAQLEKSRLLSDRFSAERPKGSFSTLEIQRTEQGDSAMYLCASSPRTGGFTDTQYFGPGTRLTVL.

This chain connects TRBV27 to TRBJ2-1; TRBD2 matches at 11 bases. CDR3 length: 15 amino acids. Germline V gene lookup returns CDR1 MNHEY and CDR2 SMNVEV (reference sequence). Trimming removed 9 bases from V and 0 bases from J; junction bases left unmatched: 4. The CDR3: CASRLAGFSYNEQFF. The CDR3 DNA reads TGTGCCAGTCGACTAGCGGGGTTCTCCTACAATGAGCAGTTCTTC.

This clone appeared a single time. This rearrangement joins TRBV15 to TRBJ2-3; TRBD2 matches 14 bases. Germline-derived CDR1 and CDR2 are LNHNV and YYDKDF (reference sequence). This CDR3 is 18 amino acids long. V lost 8 bases, J lost 2 bases, and 12 bases stayed unmatched. CDR3: CATSGLAGGLKYTDTQYF. CDR3 bases: TGTGCCACCTCTGGACTAGCGGGGGGCCTTAAATACACAGATACGCAGTATTTT.

This clone was seen only a few times. The rearrangement links TRBV7-9 to TRBJ2-2; 7 bases map to TRBD1. Per germline, CDR1 SEHNR and CDR2 FQNEAQ (reference sequence). J gave up 1 base and V 4 bases, and 6 bases lay outside the gene matches. The CDR3 sequence is 16 residues long. CDR3 sequence: CASSWTGTENTGELFF. The CDR3 nucleotides read TGTGCCAGCAGCTGGACCGGGACAGAGAACACCGGGGAGCTGTTTTTT.

V is TRBV9 and J is TRBJ1-1; D not certain. This CDR3 spans 15 amino acids. CDR1 and CDR2 (germline): SGDLS, YYNGEE. V was trimmed by 0 bases and J by 0 bases, leaving 9 bases between them. The CDR3 loop reads CASSVETDLNTEAFF. In nucleotides, the CDR3 is TGTGCCAGCAGCGTAGAAACCGACTTGAACACTGAAGCTTTCTTT.

The gene calls are TRBV7-9 and TRBJ2-5; D gene ambiguous. V lost 2 bases and J lost 6, with 13 bases in between. Germline V gene sequence: CDR1 SEHNR, CDR2 FQNEAQ (reference sequence). This CDR3 is built from 14 residues. The CDR3 is CASSLSVLEKTQYF. CDR3 sequence (DNA): TGTGCCAGCAGCTTAAGTGTGCTAGAGAAGACCCAGTACTTC.

The rearrangement joins TRBV7-2 to TRBJ2-7; the D gene is possibly TRBD1 (9 bases). CDR3 length: 16 amino acids. Looked up from germline, CDR1 is SGHTA and CDR2 is FQGNSA. Trimming took off 4 bases at V and 6 bases at J, with 22 bases between the two ends. The CDR3 sequence: CASSSPRGGQGLEQYF. In DNA, the CDR3 is TGTGCCAGCAGCTCACCCCGGGGGGGACAGGGCCTCGAGCAGTACTTC.

The V call is TRBV5-8, the J call TRBJ1-3; D unclear. Trimming shortened V by 8 bases and J by 3 bases, and 15 bases separated the two germline ends. Germline V gene sequence: CDR1 SGHTS, CDR2 YDEGEE. The CDR3 loop spans 14 amino acids. DNA for the CDR3: TGTGCCAGTACATCTGACAACGATGGAAACACCATATATTTT. Translated: CASTSDNDGNTIYF.

This chain links TRBV19 with TRBJ1-1; D ambiguous. V was clipped by 5 bases and J by 5 bases, with 24 bases between them. The germline gives CDR1 LNHDA, CDR2 SQIVND (reference sequence). This CDR3 spans 17 amino acids. In DNA form, the CDR3 reads TGTGCCAGTAGTCAGACGGGGAACGGCCTAGGGAATACTGAAGCTTTCTTT. The encoded protein is CASSQTGNGLGNTEAFF. The variable domain in full, with the rest retrieved from reference TRBV19 and TRBJ1-1, is DGGITQSPKYLFRKEGQNVTLSCEQNLNHDAMYWYRQDPGQGLRLIYYSQIVNDFQKGDIAEGYSVSREKKESFPLTVTSAQKNPTAFYLCASSQTGNGLGNTEAFFGQGTRLTVV.

The chain uses TRBV29-1 and TRBJ2-6; 8 bases line up with TRBD2. V lost 7 bases to trimming and J lost 0 bases; unmatched junction nucleotides: 11. The CDR3 runs 17 residues. Germline V lookup: CDR1 SQVTM, CDR2 ANQGSEA. The CDR3 region is CSGGGPGRGSGANVLTF. The CDR3 nucleotides are TGCAGCGGTGGAGGCCCCGGGAGGGGCTCTGGGGCCAACGTCCTGACTTTC.

The chain joins TRBV28 to TRBJ1-5; D possibly corresponds to TRBD1 (5 bases). The V end was cut by 6 bases, the J end by 0 bases, with 9 bases between. The CDR3 has 14 residues. Germline CDR1 and CDR2: MDHEN and SYDVKM. CDR3 protein: CASRPDSSNQPQHF. CDR3 sequence (DNA): TGTGCCAGCAGACCTGACAGTAGCAATCAGCCCCAGCATTTT.

CDR3 DNA: TGTGCCAGCAGCGTAGACGGGGATCTTGGCTACACCTTC. This encodes CASSVDGDLGYTF. The chain recombines TRBV9 with TRBJ1-2; no clear D gene. Trimming shortened V by 0 bases and J by 7 bases, and 10 bases separated the two germline ends. The germline V gene encodes CDR1 SGDLS and CDR2 YYNGEE. This CDR3 comprises 13 residues.

The chain carries TRBV7-8 and TRBJ2-3; D is possibly TRBD1 (5 bases). Germline loops: CDR1 SGHVS, CDR2 FQNEAQ. Trimming cost V 4 bases and J 5 bases, with 16 bases left between them. This CDR3 is built from 15 residues. The CDR3 region has the DNA TGTGCCAGCAGCTATCCCAGGGATCTTATAGATACGCAGTATTTT. Translating gives CASSYPRDLIDTQYF.

The V and J genes are TRBV7-7 and TRBJ2-2; TRBD2 matches 9 bases. The CDR3 is 16 amino acids. Losses at the gene ends were 5 bases for V and 5 bases for J; bases not matched to a gene: 9. CDR1 SSHAT and CDR2 FNYEAQ come from the germline V gene (reference sequence). The CDR3 reads CASSPSGGLGTGELFF. In DNA form, the CDR3 reads TGTGCCAGCAGCCCAAGCGGGGGGTTGGGAACCGGGGAGCTGTTTTTT.

The gene calls are TRBV9 and TRBJ1-1; D is perhaps TRBD1 (6 bases). The CDR3 consists of 15 residues. CDR1 and CDR2 from the germline V gene are SGDLS and YYNGEE. Deletions cut 0 bases from V and 2 bases from J, with 11 bases between. The CDR3, as DNA: TGTGCCAGCAGCGTAGCCGGACAGCCCAACACTGAAGCTTTCTTT. Translated: CASSVAGQPNTEAFF.

The chain is built from TRBV6-1 and TRBJ1-1, with TRBD1 matching over 8 bases. In germline, CDR1 is MNHNS, CDR2 SASEGT. The CDR3 is made up of 16 amino acids. Trimming took 3 bases from V and 6 from J; bases not matched to a gene: 12. The CDR3 loop reads CASSETGESWIAEAFF. In DNA, the CDR3 is TGTGCCAGCAGTGAGACAGGGGAGTCCTGGATCGCTGAAGCTTTCTTT.

The chain combines TRBV9 with TRBJ1-1; D is uncertain. Deletions cut 0 bases from V and 1 base from J, with 7 bases between. The CDR3 runs to 14 residues. Looked up from germline, CDR1 is SGDLS and CDR2 is YYNGEE. Written as DNA, the CDR3 is TGTGCCAGCAGCGTAGTATCAGGGAACACTGAAGCTTTCTTT. Residues: CASSVVSGNTEAFF.